The 9 T cell receptor beta chains listed next were all sequenced from one sample in a study of T cell responses to AZD1222 COVID-19 vaccine. Here immunoSEQ multiplex PCR was the method, and the copy in TCRdb shows in-frame clones only, minus some. Found here are fewer than 50,000 clones, about 82% of them singletons; the top ten hold less than 25%. Sequencing was performed on peripheral blood, taken 28 days after the second dose of the MenACWY control vaccine. These receptors originate from an adult who received the MenACWY meningococcal vaccine as a control.

The chain links TRBV14 to TRBJ2-2; 7 nucleotides align to TRBD1. V dropped 5 bases and J dropped 4; count of bases not matched to a gene: 16. Germline CDR1 SGHDN, CDR2 FVKESK. This CDR3 spans 18 amino acids. CDR3: CASSSGLRDSVVTGELFF. CDR3 nucleotide sequence: TGTGCCAGCAGCTCGGGCCTCCGGGACAGTGTTGTCACCGGGGAGCTGTTTTTT. Full variable domain (missing parts from reference TRBV14 and TRBJ2-2): EAGVTQFPSHSVIEKGQTVTLRCDPISGHDNLYWYRRVMGKEIKFLLHFVKESKQDESGMPNNRFLAERTGGTYSTLKVQPAELEDSGVYFCASSSGLRDSVVTGELFFGEGSRLTVL.

The V and J genes are TRBV6-1 and TRBJ1-1; possible D gene TRBD1, 5 bases. V was shortened by 1 base and J by 3 bases, with 9 bases between the two germline ends. The CDR3 covers 14 residues. Germline V lookup: CDR1 MNHNS, CDR2 SASEGT. CDR3 coding DNA: TGTGCCAGCAGTGAAGGGGCAGGGTACACTGAAGCTTTCTTT. Protein sequence: CASSEGAGYTEAFF.

The chain joins TRBV5-6 to TRBJ1-2; TRBD1 matches at 10 bases. Per the germline V gene, CDR1 is SGHDT and CDR2 is YYEEEE. The length of the CDR3 is 16 residues. Trimming removed 0 bases from V and 1 base from J; junction bases left unmatched: 3. CDR3 in amino acids: CASSLVGQGFNYGYTF. The DNA for the CDR3 is TGTGCCAGCAGCTTGGTGGGACAGGGGTTTAACTATGGCTACACCTTC.

This clone was counted once. The V and J genes are TRBV10-2 and TRBJ1-5, with 10 bases aligning to TRBD1. From germline, CDR1 is WSHSY and CDR2 SAAADI. Trimming cost V 6 bases and J 5 bases; bases outside gene matches: 1. The CDR3 extends over 13 amino acids. The CDR3: CASRDRGDQPQHF. The CDR3 DNA follows: TGCGCCAGCAGGGACAGGGGGGATCAGCCCCAGCATTTT.

The rearrangement links TRBV7-9 to TRBJ1-1; D is unresolved. CDR1 SEHNR and CDR2 FQNEAQ come from the germline V gene (reference sequence). This CDR3 has 13 amino acids. V dropped 7 bases and J dropped 4 bases, with 13 bases sitting between them. The CDR3 loop reads CASTSGLGTEAFF. The CDR3 region has the DNA TGTGCCAGCACCTCCGGCCTGGGCACTGAAGCTTTCTTT.

V and J are TRBV5-1 and TRBJ1-1, with 8 bases identical to TRBD1. The CDR3 totals 15 residues. CDR1 and CDR2 from the germline V gene are SGHRS and YFSETQ. The junction had 8 bases not matched to a gene; V was cut back by 2 bases and J by 5 bases. The CDR3 DNA is TGCGCCAGCAGCTTAGGCGGACAGGGCAGGACTGAAGCTTTCTTT. This translates into CASSLGGQGRTEAFF. The full variable domain, with the rest looked up from reference TRBV5-1 and TRBJ1-1, is KAGVTQTPRYLIKTRGQQVTLSCSPISGHRSVSWYQQTPGQGLQFLFEYFSETQRNKGNFPGRFSGRQFSNSRSEMNVSTLELGDSALYLCASSLGGQGRTEAFFGQGTRLTVV.

This chain uses TRBV30 with TRBJ2-3, with TRBD2 identical over 9 bases. Trimming at V came to 5 bases and at J to 1 base, leaving 7 bases not matched to a gene. The CDR3 has 15 residues. Germline V gene lookup returns CDR1 GTSNPN and CDR2 SVGIG (reference sequence). The CDR3 DNA sequence: TGTGCCTGGGCGCTAGCGGGGCCTGGCACAGATACGCAGTATTTT. Encoded protein: CAWALAGPGTDTQYF.

This rearrangement joins TRBV12-3 or TRBV12-4 to TRBJ1-1; no reliable D call. There are 12 residues in the CDR3. With 3 bases removed from V and 5 bases from J, the gap between germline ends came to 7 bases. The DNA of the CDR3 is TGTGCCAGCAGTTTTGATGGAACTGAAGCTTTCTTT. It specifies CASSFDGTEAFF.

This clone is a singleton in its sample. This chain connects TRBV30 to TRBJ2-3; no reliable D call. Germline-derived CDR1 and CDR2 are GTSNPN and SVGIG (reference sequence). With 5 bases removed from V and 1 base from J, the gap between germline ends came to 7 bases. The CDR3 has 12 amino acids. The CDR3 region has the DNA TGTGCCTGGGGCCGGGGCACAGATACGCAGTATTTT. Translating it yields CAWGRGTDTQYF.